What follows is one TCR beta chain and its context. Its specificity is unknown. 60 Vbeta and 13 Jbeta primers were used in PCR. Assay: immunoSEQ multiplex PCR; the TCRdb copy retains only in-frame clones and omits some. This table holds about 64,000 clones, roughly 87% found once. The data belong to a study of cytomegalovirus exposure and HLA in healthy donors. General observations from the study: Accurate prediction of most subjects' HLA-A and HLA-B alleles from TCR beta sequences was reported.

V gave up 6 bases and J gave up 6 bases; unmatched junction bases: 8. The CDR3 length is 15 residues. CDR1 KGHSH and CDR2 LQKENI come from the germline V gene. Unrecorded immune exposures were likely, despite nominal health at sampling. The sequencing sample was made of PBMCs. The V call is TRBV18, the J call TRBJ2-7; 13 nucleotides match TRBD2. This clonotype originated in a female donor in good health and CMV-seronegative. The CDR3: CASSSVTSGRGEQYF. The CDR3 DNA reads as TGTGCCAGCTCCTCCGTCACTAGCGGGAGGGGCGAGCAGTACTTC.